These 21 T cell receptor beta chains share one sample of origin, sequenced in a study of a mutant IDH1 vaccine in newly diagnosed glioma. Stated time point: week 5, during vaccination. All doses held 300 ug of mutant IDH1 20-mer peptide, with topical imiquimod. Libraries were prepared by immunoSEQ multiplex PCR; TCRdb keeps only in-frame clonotypes and omits some of them. The sample carries over 25,000 clones, around 90% recorded once. No antigens are known for them. The specimen comprised peripheral blood mononuclear cells (PBMCs), sampled from a glioma patient whose treatment included an IDH1 peptide vaccine. The receptor set was obtained from a woman between 40 and 55 years old with glioma. Some clones in this sample may be carry-over from other donors' samples.

The chain is built from TRBV18 and TRBJ2-5; D call uncertain. Germline V gene data show CDR1 as KGHSH and CDR2 as LQKENI. V gave up 3 bases and J gave up 8 bases, with 7 bases separating them. There are 11 residues in the CDR3. CDR3 sequence reads: CASSPEATQYF. For the CDR3, the DNA is TGTGCCAGCTCACCCGAGGCAACCCAGTACTTC.

The rearrangement joins TRBV7-2 to TRBJ2-1, with no clear D. V was clipped by 1 base and J by 8 bases, with 9 bases between them. The CDR3 is 13 residues long. Germline assignment: CDR1 SGHTA and CDR2 FQGNSA. The CDR3 sequence is CASSLDPADEQFF. For the CDR3, the DNA is TGTGCCAGCAGCTTAGATCCCGCCGATGAGCAGTTCTTC.

This chain connects TRBV9 to TRBJ2-1; D may be TRBD2 (6 bases). Trimming took off 1 base at V and 5 bases at J, with 13 bases between the two ends. Germline V CDR1 and CDR2: SGDLS, YYNGEE. There are 15 residues in the CDR3. The CDR3 loop is CASSVKAGLHNEQFF. The CDR3 DNA reads as TGTGCCAGCAGCGTAAAGGCGGGGTTACACAATGAGCAGTTCTTC.

V and J are TRBV10-2 and TRBJ2-4, with unresolved D. The CDR3 consists of 19 residues. The V and J ends lost 3 bases and 0 bases respectively, with 21 bases between them. The germline CDR1 and CDR2 sequences are WSHSY and SAAADI. The CDR3 spells CASSEGNSPGRLAKNIQYF. The DNA of the CDR3 is TGCGCCAGCAGTGAAGGAAACAGTCCGGGTCGACTAGCCAAAAACATTCAGTACTTC.

The J gene is TRBJ1-5, the V gene TRBV28; 7 nucleotides match TRBD1. With 7 bases clipped from V and 3 bases from J, the junction kept 9 bases outside the gene matches. CDR1 is MDHEN, CDR2 SYDVKM, per germline. There are 15 residues in the CDR3. CDR3 in amino acids: CASILQGRLNQPQHF. DNA of the CDR3: TGTGCCAGCATCCTACAGGGGCGTCTCAATCAGCCCCAGCATTTT. The whole variable domain, remainder taken from reference TRBV28 and TRBJ1-5, is DVKVTQSSRYLVKRTGEKVFLECVQDMDHENMFWYRQDPGLGLRLIYFSYDVKMKEKGDIPEGYSVSREKKERFSLILESASTNQTSMYLCASILQGRLNQPQHFGDGTRLSIL.

The V call is TRBV2, the J call TRBJ1-1, with TRBD1 identical over 7 bases. V shed 5 bases and J 6 bases; nucleotides not matched to a gene: 12. The CDR3 has 15 amino acids. From germline, CDR1 is SNHLY and CDR2 FYNNEI. Here the CDR3 DNA reads TGTGCCAGCAGTTTAAACAGGGGCCGAATTGCTGAAGCTTTCTTT. Amino acids: CASSLNRGRIAEAFF. The whole variable domain, remainder taken from reference TRBV2 and TRBJ1-1, is EPEVTQTPSHQVTQMGQEVILRCVPISNHLYFYWYRQILGQKVEFLVSFYNNEISEKSEIFDDQFSVERPDGSNFTLKIRSTKLEDSAMYFCASSLNRGRIAEAFFGQGTRLTVV.

The chain is built from TRBV7-2 and TRBJ1-4; D gene uncertain. CDR3 length: 14 residues. The V gene's germline CDR1 is SGHTA and CDR2 FQGNSA. V lost 5 bases and J 2 bases, leaving 9 bases between the germline ends. Here the CDR3 reads CASSPLGTNEKLFF. CDR3 in DNA: TGTGCCAGCAGCCCCTTAGGGACTAATGAAAAACTGTTTTTT.

This chain links TRBV2 with TRBJ1-5; D remains ambiguous. V lost 4 bases to trimming and J lost 3 bases, with 10 bases between them. The CDR3 is 14 amino acids. Germline V gene data show CDR1 as SNHLY and CDR2 as FYNNEI. CDR3 protein: CASSAARSNQPQHF. The CDR3 DNA reads as TGTGCCAGCAGTGCCGCCAGGTCCAATCAGCCCCAGCATTTT.

In this sample, this clone turned up a few times. The gene calls are TRBV9 and TRBJ2-2; 8 positions agree with TRBD1. The germline V gene encodes CDR1 SGDLS and CDR2 YYNGEE. Germline trimming cut 2 bases from V and 2 bases from J; bases unmatched to any gene: 8. The CDR3 is 17 amino acids. The CDR3 coding sequence is TGTGCCAGCAGCGTCAACCCCGGGACAGGAAACACCGGGGAGCTGTTTTTT. As protein: CASSVNPGTGNTGELFF.

This clone was seen only once. The chain couples TRBV19 to TRBJ1-2; 10 bases map to TRBD1. V lost 4 bases to trimming and J lost 6 bases; unmatched junction nucleotides: 8. The CDR3 length is 15 residues. Germline V lookup: CDR1 LNHDA, CDR2 SQIVND (reference sequence). The chain's CDR3 is CASSKRDRGPDGYTF. CDR3 sequence (DNA): TGTGCCAGTAGTAAACGGGACAGGGGTCCGGATGGCTACACCTTC. The entire variable domain, with the rest obtained from reference TRBV19 and TRBJ1-2, is as follows: DGGITQSPKYLFRKEGQNVTLSCEQNLNHDAMYWYRQDPGQGLRLIYYSQIVNDFQKGDIAEGYSVSREKKESFPLTVTSAQKNPTAFYLCASSKRDRGPDGYTFGSGTRLTVV.

This rearrangement joins TRBV9 to TRBJ2-3; no clear D. The germline V and J ends were trimmed by 0 bases and 2 bases, with 16 bases remaining between them. The length of the CDR3 is 17 residues. Germline loops: CDR1 SGDLS, CDR2 YYNGEE. Here the CDR3 DNA reads TGTGCCAGCAGCGTAGCGGCATCATTGATAACCACAGATACGCAGTATTTT. Translated, it gives CASSVAASLITTDTQYF.

This chain connects TRBV19 to TRBJ1-2, with a possible D match to TRBD1 (5 bases). Per germline, CDR1 LNHDA and CDR2 SQIVND (reference sequence). The CDR3 runs 14 residues. Trimming took off 0 bases at V and 4 bases at J, with 9 bases between the two ends. This CDR3 is CASSIEGTFYGYTF. DNA for the CDR3: TGTGCCAGTAGTATAGAAGGGACTTTCTATGGCTACACCTTC.

The rearrangement links TRBV18 to TRBJ2-2; D not resolved. Per germline, CDR1 KGHSH and CDR2 LQKENI. There are 13 residues in the CDR3. V was pared by 2 bases and J by 4 bases, with 5 bases between. The CDR3 sequence: CASSPGSTGELFF. The CDR3 nucleotides are TGTGCCAGCTCACCAGGGTCCACCGGGGAGCTGTTTTTT. The entire variable domain, with the rest obtained from reference TRBV18 and TRBJ2-2, is as follows: NAGVMQNPRHLVRRRGQEARLRCSPMKGHSHVYWYRQLPEEGLKFMVYLQKENIIDESGMPKERFSAEFPKEGPSILRIQQVVRGDSAAYFCASSPGSTGELFFGEGSRLTVL.

The V call is TRBV2, the J call TRBJ2-6; perhaps TRBD1 as D (6 bases). This CDR3 has 16 amino acids. From germline, CDR1 is SNHLY and CDR2 FYNNEI. Deletions cut 8 bases from V and 1 base from J, with 15 bases between. The CDR3 region has the DNA TGTGCCAGCGGAGGACAGTACTTATCTGGGGCCAACGTCCTGACTTTC. It yields the protein CASGGQYLSGANVLTF.

V gene TRBV5-1 combines with J gene TRBJ1-1; D call uncertain. CDR3 size: 13 residues. Trimming shortened V by 7 bases and J by 5 bases, and 15 bases separated the two germline ends. Germline-derived CDR1 and CDR2 are SGHRS and YFSETQ. CDR3 in DNA: TGCGCCAGCGCTCGGCAGGAAGAGACTGAAGCTTTCTTT. Translation gives CASARQEETEAFF.

The V and J genes are TRBV28 and TRBJ2-7; perhaps TRBD2 as D (5 bases). The CDR3 spans 16 residues. V lost 4 bases, J lost 1 base, and 17 bases lay in between. From germline, CDR1 is MDHEN and CDR2 SYDVKM. The CDR3, as DNA: TGTGCCAGCAGTTCCGTAGTTCAGGAGGCGTCCTACGAGCAGTACTTC. This translates into CASSSVVQEASYEQYF.

This clone came up a few times. Written as DNA, the CDR3 is TGTGCCAGCTCACCAGGAGTTTCTAGGGGCTACACCTTC. Translated, it gives CASSPGVSRGYTF. The rearrangement joins TRBV18 to TRBJ1-2; D is unclear. The germline CDR1 and CDR2 sequences are KGHSH and LQKENI. The CDR3 length is 13 residues. V lost 2 bases and J lost 8, with 12 bases in between. The full variable domain, in which reference TRBV18 and TRBJ1-2 provide the parts outside the CDR3, is NAGVMQNPRHLVRRRGQEARLRCSPMKGHSHVYWYRQLPEEGLKFMVYLQKENIIDESGMPKERFSAEFPKEGPSILRIQQVVRGDSAAYFCASSPGVSRGYTFGSGTRLTVV.

The chain employs TRBV11-3 and TRBJ2-1; the D gene is possibly TRBD2 (5 bases). Trimming took 2 bases from V and 5 from J, leaving 7 bases between them. Germline loops: CDR1 SGHNT, CDR2 YENEEA. CDR3 length: 13 residues. In nucleotides, the CDR3 is TGTGCCAGCAGCTTACGAGGGAACAATGAGCAGTTCTTC. This encodes CASSLRGNNEQFF.

The chain recombines TRBV10-3 with TRBJ1-5, with D possibly being TRBD1 (6 bases). The CDR3 has 13 residues. V was shortened by 10 bases and J by 9 bases, with 19 bases between the two germline ends. Germline CDR1 is ENHRY and CDR2 is SYGVKD. CDR3 in amino acids: CATASDSTGPQHF. The CDR3 DNA reads as TGTGCCACCGCTTCGGACAGTACGGGGCCCCAGCATTTT.

The genes are TRBV4-1 and TRBJ2-3, with 9 bases identical to TRBD2. Germline values: CDR1 MGHRA, CDR2 YSYEKL. V lost 1 base to trimming and J lost 4 bases; unmatched junction nucleotides: 3. CDR3 length: 15 residues. The CDR3 sequence is CASSQGIAGADTQYF. CDR3 DNA sequence: TGCGCCAGCAGCCAAGGCATAGCGGGGGCAGATACGCAGTATTTT.

The gene calls are TRBV7-2 and TRBJ2-3; 8 bases are a match to TRBD2. V was clipped by 1 base and J by 3 bases; unmatched bases: 3. CDR3 length: 15 amino acids. The germline CDR1 and CDR2 sequences are SGHTA and FQGNSA. The CDR3 reads CASSLDGGGTDTQYF. CDR3 DNA sequence: TGTGCCAGCAGCTTAGACGGGGGGGGAACAGATACGCAGTATTTT.